A selection of T cell receptor beta chains follows, all from one sample in a study of CD8+CD57+ T cells in acquired aplastic anemia. MiXCR was run by TCRdb on the reads, yielding one entry per CDR3 protein. The sample shows about 130,000 distinct CDR3 sequences, 48% of them seen only once. Sequenced sample: sorted CD4+, CD8+, or CD8+CD57+ T cells (not recorded which) from PBMCs. These receptors were obtained from a human donor in good health, serving as a control. Both conserved end residues are part of each CDR3.

v_gene	j_gene	CDR3aa
TRBV19	TRBJ1-1	CASSLYGDGAAKAFF
TRBV11-3	TRBJ2-3	CASSLRTGGADTQYF
TRBV2	TRBJ2-3	CASSAPQNTDTQYF
TRBV5-1	TRBJ1-1	CASSPDTINTEAFF
TRBV7-2	TRBJ1-5	CASSLGPGTGHQPQHF
TRBV5-1	TRBJ2-3	CASSPGLAGGRSTDTQYF
TRBV20-1	TRBJ1-6	CSARSSGGSPGSPLHF
TRBV7-9	TRBJ2-3	CASSLNPWTDTQYF
TRBV7-6	TRBJ1-6	CASSSQGTNSPLHF
TRBV29-1	TRBJ1-1	CSVPGTYRTEAFF
TRBV19	TRBJ2-7	CATSIAGGPKEQYF
TRBV24-1	TRBJ2-3	CATGAGGVQYF
TRBV24-1	TRBJ2-3	CATSGGTSGDLDTQYF
TRBV11-3	TRBJ1-2	CASSPPEGYGYTF
TRBV24-1	TRBJ2-3	CATSDPDRLTDTQYF
TRBV20-1	TRBJ1-1	CSAGRQGYTEAFF
TRBV7-9	TRBJ2-4	CASAKGGRGNIQYF
TRBV11-2	TRBJ2-7	CASSLRTGIYEQYF
TRBV4-1	TRBJ2-7	CASSPLPAGKAYEQYF
TRBV10-3	TRBJ1-2	CAIRGTGGIGGYTF
TRBV18	TRBJ2-5	CASSPGPETQYF
TRBV7-6	TRBJ1-3	CASSLDGTTGNTIYF
TRBV6-1	TRBJ1-4	CASQGTTEKLFF
TRBV20-1	TRBJ1-2	CSARVGGYGYTF
TRBV29-1	TRBJ1-1	CSLAPENTEAFF
TRBV27	TRBJ1-2	CASSFPGGYGYTF
TRBV6-5	TRBJ1-1	CASEKRGGVTEAFF
TRBV20-1	TRBJ1-4	CSARADEKLFF
TRBV2	TRBJ1-4	CASSRGTVDSEKLFF
TRBV29-1	TRBJ1-1	CSVEVGEGGTEAFF
TRBV2	TRBJ2-3	CASSARWADTQYF
TRBV5-3	TRBJ2-5	CASSSRGVATHYF
TRBV29-1	TRBJ2-7	CSVGTGDSYEQYF
TRBV7-9	TRBJ1-2	CASSLGGGYGYTF
TRBV7-2	TRBJ2-7	CASSTRTGRWEQYF
TRBV19	TRBJ2-7	CASSIEGNQPQQYF
TRBV3-1	TRBJ2-6	CASSQLPSTSPPSGANVLTF
TRBV9	TRBJ1-5	CASGRGNQPQHF
TRBV2	TRBJ1-1	CASSDRTGSFEAFF
TRBV4-1	TRBJ2-7	CASRQQGQPKNEQCF
TRBV5-5	TRBJ2-7	CASSWGQGASYEQYF
TRBV20-1	TRBJ2-3	CSAGGASSVAVTDTQYF
TRBV7-2	TRBJ2-7	CASSLVGLAGSYEQYF
TRBV9	TRBJ2-7	CASSVGTGGREQYF
TRBV5-6	TRBJ2-7	CASSLGPTPKYEQYF
TRBV11-1	TRBJ2-3	CASSLMGQGEDTQYF
TRBV20-1	TRBJ1-1	CSASTWGTEAFF
TRBV24-1	TRBJ1-2	CATSDVTGDYGYTF
TRBV12-3/TRBV12-4	TRBJ2-7	CASSFRAGYEQYF
TRBV5-1	TRBJ2-2	CASSLTSVVASNTGELFF
TRBV6-1	TRBJ2-7	CASRSGGSYEQYF
TRBV15	TRBJ2-5	CATSRVGTGVETQYF
TRBV9	TRBJ1-1	CASSLGPLNTEAFF
TRBV2	TRBJ1-2	CAGSRGQPTMYGYTF
TRBV7-9	TRBJ2-5	CASSFAKETQYF
TRBV12-3/TRBV12-4	TRBJ2-1	CASSSNSGGAHEQFF
TRBV7-4	TRBJ2-5	CASSLQQETQYF
TRBV5-6	TRBJ2-7	CASSPALAPPYEQYF
TRBV2	TRBJ2-7	CASSRQEQYF
TRBV20-1	TRBJ2-5	CSGELAGGRGTQYF